The rows below give T cell receptor beta chains drawn from one sample of a study of cytomegalovirus exposure and HLA in healthy donors. Clones were sequenced by immunoSEQ multiplex PCR, and TCRdb holds only the in-frame ones, with some missing. The sample includes under 150,000 clones, 60% to 85% seen only once; the top ten take 6.5% to 7%. Sequenced: PBMCs. All receptors derive from a woman aged 40 to 50 in good health and CMV-seropositive. CDR3s include the opening cysteine and the closing phenylalanine or tryptophan. The D gene is left open where the match is weak. Clone size is stated in some rows and not others, as once, few, many or a class when expanded.

j_gene: TRBJ1-5
abundance: once
d_gene: -
v_gene: TRBV18
CDR3nt: TGTGCCAGCTCACCCCGACCCCAGGAGCCCCAGCATTTT
CDR3aa: CASSPRPQEPQHF

j_gene: TRBJ2-1
abundance: -
d_gene: TRBD2
v_gene: TRBV28
CDR3nt: TGTGCCAGCAGTTCCTTTGGGACTAGCGGGCCCGAGGCGTTCTTC
CDR3aa: CASSSFGTSGPEAFF

j_gene: TRBJ2-1
abundance: -
d_gene: TRBD2
v_gene: TRBV5-4
CDR3nt: TGTGCCAGCAGCTTGTTCAGCGGGGTGGCGGGTGAGCAGTTCTTC
CDR3aa: CASSLFSGVAGEQFF

j_gene: TRBJ2-3
abundance: -
d_gene: TRBD2
v_gene: TRBV4-1
CDR3nt: TGCGCCAGCAGCCAAGGGCGGGGGGTGGGTACAGATACGCAGTATTTT
CDR3aa: CASSQGRGVGTDTQYF

j_gene: TRBJ1-3
abundance: once
d_gene: -
v_gene: TRBV14
CDR3nt: TGTGCCACCTCAAGCTACGGAAACACCATATATTTT
CDR3aa: CATSSYGNTIYF

j_gene: TRBJ2-7
abundance: -
d_gene: TRBD1
v_gene: TRBV28
CDR3nt: TGTGCCAGCAGTTCGCCGGGACAGGGTGTCCACGAGCAGTACTTC
CDR3aa: CASSSPGQGVHEQYF

j_gene: TRBJ1-1
abundance: -
d_gene: -
v_gene: TRBV27
CDR3nt: TGTGCCAGCAGTTATACAGGGACCTCCTACACTGAAGCTTTCTTT
CDR3aa: CASSYTGTSYTEAFF

j_gene: TRBJ2-1
abundance: -
d_gene: -
v_gene: TRBV15
CDR3nt: TGTGCCACCAGCAGAGATCCGGGCTCCTACAATGAGCAGTTCTTC
CDR3aa: CATSRDPGSYNEQFF

j_gene: TRBJ2-3
abundance: -
d_gene: -
v_gene: TRBV29-1
CDR3nt: TGCAGCGCGCGGGCTAGCACAGATACGCAGTATTTT
CDR3aa: CSARASTDTQYF

j_gene: TRBJ2-7
abundance: -
d_gene: TRBD2
v_gene: TRBV9
CDR3nt: TGTGCCAGCAGCACAGCCTCTAGCGGGGGGGCCTACGAGCAGTACTTC
CDR3aa: CASSTASSGGAYEQYF

j_gene: TRBJ1-2
abundance: -
d_gene: -
v_gene: TRBV6-6
CDR3nt: TGTGCCAGCAAACAGGGTTCGTCTCATGGCTACACCTTC
CDR3aa: CASKQGSSHGYTF

j_gene: TRBJ1-5
abundance: few
d_gene: TRBD1
v_gene: TRBV13
CDR3nt: TGTGCCAGCAGCTCCGGGACAGGTGGCAATCAGCCCCAGCATTTT
CDR3aa: CASSSGTGGNQPQHF

j_gene: TRBJ2-3
abundance: -
d_gene: TRBD2
v_gene: TRBV5-1
CDR3nt: TGCGCCAGCAGCACCTTTACTAGCGGGGCCACAGATACGCAGTATTTT
CDR3aa: CASSTFTSGATDTQYF

j_gene: TRBJ2-7
abundance: -
d_gene: TRBD1
v_gene: TRBV28
CDR3nt: TGTGCCAGCAGTCGGACCGGGACAGTATCCTACGAGCAGTACTTC
CDR3aa: CASSRTGTVSYEQYF

j_gene: TRBJ2-3
abundance: -
d_gene: -
v_gene: TRBV5-1
CDR3nt: TGCGCCAGCAGCTTGGAGTCGGGCACAGATACGCAGTATTTT
CDR3aa: CASSLESGTDTQYF

j_gene: TRBJ2-3
abundance: -
d_gene: TRBD2
v_gene: TRBV5-1
CDR3nt: TGCGCCAGCAGCCCGGCCGCCACGGCGGGGGGCACAGATACGCAGTATTTT
CDR3aa: CASSPAATAGGTDTQYF

j_gene: TRBJ1-4
abundance: -
d_gene: TRBD1
v_gene: TRBV10-1
CDR3nt: TGCGCCAGCAGTGCGGGACAGGCGAGGGAAAAACTGTTTTTT
CDR3aa: CASSAGQAREKLFF

j_gene: TRBJ1-1
abundance: few
d_gene: -
v_gene: TRBV15
CDR3nt: TGTGCCACCAGCAGACAGGGGACTGAAGCTTTCTTT
CDR3aa: CATSRQGTEAFF

j_gene: TRBJ2-3
abundance: -
d_gene: TRBD2
v_gene: TRBV18
CDR3nt: TGTGCCAGCTCACCGACTAGCGGGGGGATCACAGATACGCAGTATTTT
CDR3aa: CASSPTSGGITDTQYF

j_gene: TRBJ2-2
abundance: once
d_gene: -
v_gene: TRBV5-1
CDR3nt: TGCGCCAGCAGCTTGGCGGGGGACACCGGGGAGCTGTTTTTT
CDR3aa: CASSLAGDTGELFF

j_gene: TRBJ2-1
abundance: -
d_gene: -
v_gene: TRBV2
CDR3nt: TGTGCCAGCAGTGGGCTTTCGAATGAGCAGTTCTTC
CDR3aa: CASSGLSNEQFF

j_gene: TRBJ1-5
abundance: -
d_gene: -
v_gene: TRBV2
CDR3nt: TGTGCCAGCGCCGAGTTATATAGCAATCAGCCCCAGCATTTT
CDR3aa: CASAELYSNQPQHF

j_gene: TRBJ2-7
abundance: -
d_gene: -
v_gene: TRBV10-3
CDR3nt: TGTGCCATCAGTGAGTTTCCCGAGCTGGAGCAGTACTTC
CDR3aa: CAISEFPELEQYF

j_gene: TRBJ2-6
abundance: -
d_gene: -
v_gene: TRBV30
CDR3nt: TGTGCCTGGAGTCTAGGGGCGGGAGGGGCCAACGTCCTGACTTTC
CDR3aa: CAWSLGAGGANVLTF

j_gene: TRBJ2-7
abundance: -
d_gene: TRBD2
v_gene: TRBV9
CDR3nt: TGTGCCAGCAGCGAGGAAGCGGGGGGGCCACACGAGCAGTACTTC
CDR3aa: CASSEEAGGPHEQYF

j_gene: TRBJ1-1
abundance: -
d_gene: TRBD1
v_gene: TRBV9
CDR3nt: TGTGCCAGCAGCCAGACAGGGCGGGGTGAAGCTTTCTTT
CDR3aa: CASSQTGRGEAFF

j_gene: TRBJ1-1
abundance: few
d_gene: -
v_gene: TRBV5-5
CDR3nt: TGTGCCAGCAGCTTGGTAGTGAGCGGTAACACTGAAGCTTTCTTT
CDR3aa: CASSLVVSGNTEAFF

j_gene: TRBJ1-1
abundance: -
d_gene: -
v_gene: TRBV6-5
CDR3nt: TGTGCCAGCGGCAGGGGGAACACTGAAGCTTTCTTT
CDR3aa: CASGRGNTEAFF

j_gene: TRBJ1-1
abundance: -
d_gene: -
v_gene: TRBV5-4
CDR3nt: TGTGCCAGCAGCCTCCTAGGAGCTGGTGAAGCTTTCTTT
CDR3aa: CASSLLGAGEAFF

j_gene: TRBJ1-6
abundance: -
d_gene: -
v_gene: TRBV28
CDR3nt: TGTGCCAGCACCGTCTCTCTGGGGCCGGGACTCTCCTATAATTCACCCCTCCACTTT
CDR3aa: CASTVSLGPGLSYNSPLHF

j_gene: TRBJ1-2
abundance: -
d_gene: -
v_gene: TRBV7-2
CDR3nt: TGTGCCAGCAGCCCCCCGGGACAAGGCTCCCGTAGCTACACCTTC
CDR3aa: CASSPPGQGSRSYTF

j_gene: TRBJ1-2
abundance: -
d_gene: -
v_gene: TRBV5-1
CDR3nt: TGCGCCAGCAGCTCACAGGGCTACTATGGCTACACCTTC
CDR3aa: CASSSQGYYGYTF

j_gene: TRBJ1-2
abundance: -
d_gene: -
v_gene: TRBV28
CDR3nt: TGTGCCAGCAGTTTAGCAGGGCAATATGGCTACACCTTC
CDR3aa: CASSLAGQYGYTF

j_gene: TRBJ1-5
abundance: -
d_gene: TRBD1
v_gene: TRBV7-2
CDR3nt: TGTGCCAGCAGCTTACTCGTGACCCGGGACAGCTTCAATCAGCCCCAGCATTTT
CDR3aa: CASSLLVTRDSFNQPQHF

j_gene: TRBJ2-2
abundance: once
d_gene: TRBD1
v_gene: TRBV5-6
CDR3nt: TGTGCCAGCAGCCCCCCCGGGACAGGGACCACCGGGGAGCTGTTTTTT
CDR3aa: CASSPPGTGTTGELFF

j_gene: TRBJ2-7
abundance: -
d_gene: -
v_gene: TRBV27
CDR3nt: TGTGCCAGCAGTTTAAGGATCAGGGAATACGAGCAGTACTTC
CDR3aa: CASSLRIREYEQYF

j_gene: TRBJ2-7
abundance: -
d_gene: TRBD1
v_gene: TRBV6-1
CDR3nt: TGTGCCAGCAGGGGGACAGGGGGCTACGAGCAGTACTTC
CDR3aa: CASRGTGGYEQYF

j_gene: TRBJ2-4
abundance: few
d_gene: TRBD1
v_gene: TRBV28
CDR3nt: TGTGCCAGCATCGCTCGGGACAGCAAAAACATTCAGTACTTC
CDR3aa: CASIARDSKNIQYF

j_gene: TRBJ2-2
abundance: -
d_gene: TRBD2
v_gene: TRBV10-2
CDR3nt: TGCGCCAGCAGTGAGGAAGCGGGGGCACCCGCGAACACCGGGGAGCTGTTTTTT
CDR3aa: CASSEEAGAPANTGELFF

j_gene: TRBJ2-5
abundance: -
d_gene: -
v_gene: TRBV5-6
CDR3nt: TGTGCCAGCAGCTCTAGTCCTGAATCGCAAGAGACCCAGTACTTC
CDR3aa: CASSSSPESQETQYF

j_gene: TRBJ1-6
abundance: few
d_gene: TRBD1
v_gene: TRBV9
CDR3nt: TGTGCCAGCAGCGAAGGACAGGGCTCCTATAATTCACCCCTCCACTTT
CDR3aa: CASSEGQGSYNSPLHF

j_gene: TRBJ2-3
abundance: -
d_gene: TRBD2
v_gene: TRBV5-1
CDR3nt: TGCGCCAGCAGCATTCGAAGCGGGGGCACAGATACGCAGTATTTT
CDR3aa: CASSIRSGGTDTQYF

j_gene: TRBJ2-7
abundance: -
d_gene: -
v_gene: TRBV19
CDR3nt: TGTGCCAGTAGTATTATGAGCTCCTACGAGCAGTACTTC
CDR3aa: CASSIMSSYEQYF

j_gene: TRBJ1-1
abundance: -
d_gene: -
v_gene: TRBV2
CDR3nt: TGTGCCAGCAATGGGGCGGCGAACACTGAAGCTTTCTTT
CDR3aa: CASNGAANTEAFF

j_gene: TRBJ2-7
abundance: -
d_gene: TRBD1
v_gene: TRBV19
CDR3nt: TGTGCCAGTAGTGCCCTCGGGACAGGATCCTACGAGCAGTACTTC
CDR3aa: CASSALGTGSYEQYF

j_gene: TRBJ2-7
abundance: -
d_gene: TRBD2
v_gene: TRBV5-1
CDR3nt: TGCGCCAGCACCGAGGGACTAGCGGTGAGGAGCTCCTACGAGCAGTACTTC
CDR3aa: CASTEGLAVRSSYEQYF

j_gene: TRBJ2-1
abundance: -
d_gene: TRBD2
v_gene: TRBV4-2
CDR3nt: TGTGCCAGCAGCCAAGCACTAGCGCCGGATGAGCAGTTCTTC
CDR3aa: CASSQALAPDEQFF

j_gene: TRBJ1-3
abundance: few
d_gene: -
v_gene: TRBV5-6
CDR3nt: TGTGCCAGCAGACGTCAGGGATTAAACACCATATATTTT
CDR3aa: CASRRQGLNTIYF